This T cell receptor beta chain was sequenced in a study of blood T cells in healthy people across ages. The length of the CDR3 is 15 residues. The germline gives CDR1 DFQATT, CDR2 SNEGSKA (reference sequence). J was trimmed by 4 bases and V by 5 bases; bases with no gene match: 11. Together with a sample-barcoded 5' primer, a J-beta primer mix was included in a second PCR lasting about 7 to 11 cycles. TCRdb re-derived calls from the 5' RACE reads in MiXCR, one entry per CDR3 protein. This table has about 670,000 distinct CDR3 sequences, approximately 40% appearing once. This TCR derives from an older man in good health. The chain recombines TRBV20-1 with TRBJ2-7, with 10 bases fitting TRBD2. Sequenced: blood. CDR3 region: CSALAGAGRQYEQYF. CDR3 in DNA: TGCAGTGCTCTAGCGGGGGCAGGGAGACAATACGAGCAGTACTTC.